The T cell receptor beta chain under discussion was sequenced for a study of cytomegalovirus exposure and HLA in healthy donors. Points from the study as a whole: A further, later analysis showed that HLA-associated TCR beta chains (compared with equally common others) were more clonally expanded.

Concerning this clone: Its specificity is unknown.

The PCR had 60 Vbeta and 13 Jbeta primers. Data came from immunoSEQ multiplex PCR; TCRdb stores just in-frame clones and leaves some out. The sample holds 120,000 or so clones; 60% to 85% are singletons and the top ten take more than 3%. V shed 3 bases, J shed 4 bases, and the junction held 1 base outside the gene matches. From germline, CDR1 is SGHNT and CDR2 YYREEE (reference sequence). CDR3 length: 13 residues. This TCR came from a man aged 25-40 years in good health and CMV-seronegative. This rearrangement joins TRBV5-4 to TRBJ2-7, with 10 bases identical to TRBD1. Sequencing was performed on PBMCs. CDR3 DNA sequence: TGTGCCAGCAGCTGGACAGGGGGTTACGAGCAGTACTTC. Protein product: CASSWTGGYEQYF.